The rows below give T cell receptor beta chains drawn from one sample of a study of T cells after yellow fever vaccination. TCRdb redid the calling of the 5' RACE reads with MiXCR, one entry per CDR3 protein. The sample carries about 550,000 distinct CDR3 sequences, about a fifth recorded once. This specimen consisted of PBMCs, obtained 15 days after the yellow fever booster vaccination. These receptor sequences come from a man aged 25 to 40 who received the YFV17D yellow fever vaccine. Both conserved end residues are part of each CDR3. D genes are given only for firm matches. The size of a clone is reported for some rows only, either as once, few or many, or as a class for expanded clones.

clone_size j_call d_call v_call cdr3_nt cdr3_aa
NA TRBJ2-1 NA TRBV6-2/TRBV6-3 TGTGCCAGCAGTTACGCACGGCGCTCCTACAATGAGCAGTTCTTC CASSYARRSYNEQFF
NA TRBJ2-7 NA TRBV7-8 TGTGCCAGCAGCCCGGGATGGACCTCTTACGAGCAGTACTTC CASSPGWTSYEQYF
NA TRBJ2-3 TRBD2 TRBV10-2 TGCGCCAGCAGTGATGCGGGAGAATCCACAGATACGCAGTATTTT CASSDAGESTDTQYF
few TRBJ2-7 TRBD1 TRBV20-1 TGCAGTGCTCACCCGGGACAGGGGGCTTCCTACGAGCAGTACTTC CSAHPGQGASYEQYF
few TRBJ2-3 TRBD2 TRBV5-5 TGTGCCAGCAGCTTCAGACTAGCGCTGCAGTATTTT CASSFRLALQYF
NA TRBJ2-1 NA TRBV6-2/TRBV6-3 TGTGCCAGCCACCCAGGGGGGTCCAATGAGCAGTTCTTC CASHPGGSNEQFF
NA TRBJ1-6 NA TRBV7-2 TGTGCCAGCAGCTTTGGCAGGGTTGATTCACCCCTCCACTTT CASSFGRVDSPLHF
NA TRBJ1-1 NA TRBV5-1 TGCGCCAGCAGCTCGTCCACTGAAGCTTTCTTT CASSSSTEAFF
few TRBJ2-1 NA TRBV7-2 TGTGCCAGCAGCTCCCAGGGGGGTACCTACAATGAGCAGTTCTTC CASSSQGGTYNEQFF
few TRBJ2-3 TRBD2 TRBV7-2 TGTGCCAGCAGTTCTCGACTAGCGGGGTTTAGCACAGATACGCAGTATTTT CASSSRLAGFSTDTQYF
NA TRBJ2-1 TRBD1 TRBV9 TGTGCCAGCAGCGAGACAGGGGAGGACAATGAGCAGTTCTTC CASSETGEDNEQFF
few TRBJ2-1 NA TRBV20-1 TGCAGTGCTAGTCTGTGGGAGGTCCGTTACAATGAGCAGTTCTTC CSASLWEVRYNEQFF
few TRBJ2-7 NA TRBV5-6 TGTGCCAGCAGCTCAGGGCTTCCAGAGCAGTACTTC CASSSGLPEQYF
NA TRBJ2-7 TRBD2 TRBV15 TGTGCCACCACCTCCGGGACTATACCCTACGAGCAGTACTTC CATTSGTIPYEQYF
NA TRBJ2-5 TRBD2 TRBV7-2 TGTGCCAGCAGCTCGAGCGGGAGTTCAGAGACCCCGTACTTC CASSSSGSSETPYF
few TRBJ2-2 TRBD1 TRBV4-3 TGCGCCAGCAGCCAATCTGTACAGGGGGCGCGAACCGGGGAGCTGTTTTTT CASSQSVQGARTGELFF
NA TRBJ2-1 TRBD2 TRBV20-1 TGCAGTGCGTCGGGACTAGCGGGAGGGCCCAATGAGCAGTTCTTC CSASGLAGGPNEQFF
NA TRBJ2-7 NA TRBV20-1 TGCAGTCCCCGGCTGGGAACATTCACCTACGAGCAGTACTTC CSPRLGTFTYEQYF
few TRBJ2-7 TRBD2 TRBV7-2 TGTGCCAGCAGCATACTAGCGGGAGGCTACGAGCAGTACTTC CASSILAGGYEQYF
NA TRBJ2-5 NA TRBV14 TGTGCCAGCAGCCAACTTGGGACCCAGTACTTC CASSQLGTQYF
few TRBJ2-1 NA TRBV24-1 TGTGCCACCAGACCCAGGCGGTGTACACGGTGGAATGAGCAGTTCTTC CATRPRRCTRWNEQFF
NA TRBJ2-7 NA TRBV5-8 TGTGCCAGCAGCTCCTCATCTCGGGACCCACTCTACGAGCAGTACTTC CASSSSSRDPLYEQYF
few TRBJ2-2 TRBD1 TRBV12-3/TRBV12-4 TGTGCCAGCACTCCGGGACAGGGTGGCGGGGAGCTGTTTTTT CASTPGQGGGELFF
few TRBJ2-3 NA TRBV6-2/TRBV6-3 TGTGCCAGCAGTCAAAGCGGGGATACGCAGTATTTT CASSQSGDTQYF
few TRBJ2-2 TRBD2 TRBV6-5 TGTGCCAGCAGTTACTCGTTCCTAGCGGGAGCGGCCGGGGAGCTGTTTTTT CASSYSFLAGAAGELFF
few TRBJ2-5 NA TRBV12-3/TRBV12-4 TGTGCCAGCAGTTGGCTCGAGCAGGAGACCCAGTACTTC CASSWLEQETQYF
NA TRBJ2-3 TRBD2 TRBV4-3 TGCGCCAGCACGGATAGCAGCGGGAGTTTGAATACGCAGTATTTT CASTDSSGSLNTQYF
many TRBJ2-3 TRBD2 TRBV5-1 TGCGCCAGCACCGGGACTAGTTTCACAGATACGCAGTATTTT CASTGTSFTDTQYF
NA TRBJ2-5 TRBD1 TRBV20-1 TGCAGTGCTAGAGATCGGACACAGGGGAACTGGCAAGAGACCCAGTACTTC CSARDRTQGNWQETQYF
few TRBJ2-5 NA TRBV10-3 TGTGCCATCAAAGACTCTCGGGCAGCGGAGACCCAGTACTTC CAIKDSRAAETQYF
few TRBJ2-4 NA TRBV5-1 TGCGCCAGCAGCTTGGAAGAGGGCAAGGTAGCCAAAAACATTCAGTACTTC CASSLEEGKVAKNIQYF
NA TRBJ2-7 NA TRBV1 TGCACCAGCAGCCACGGACAGGGGATCGCCCTCACCGGGACTACCGAGCAGTACTTC CTSSHGQGIALTGTTEQYF
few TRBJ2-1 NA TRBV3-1 TGTGCCGCCCGGGACATAAACGACAATGAGCAGTTCTTC CAARDINDNEQFF
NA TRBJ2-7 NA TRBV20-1 TGCAGTGCTAGAGAACAGAACTACGAGCAGTACTTC CSAREQNYEQYF
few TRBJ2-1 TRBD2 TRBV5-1 TGCGCCAGCAGAGAGCTAGCGGGGAACAATGAGCAGTTCTTC CASRELAGNNEQFF
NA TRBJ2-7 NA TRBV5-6 TGTGCCAGCAGCTTGATGGCGTACGAGCAGTACTTC CASSLMAYEQYF
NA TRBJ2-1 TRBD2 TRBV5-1 TGCGCCAGCAGCTTGGGAGTTCTAGCGGGAGAAGGGTCCTACAATGAGCAGTTCTTC CASSLGVLAGEGSYNEQFF
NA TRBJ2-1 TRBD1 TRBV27 TGTGCCAGCCGCCGGGACAGCGACTACAATGAGCAGTTCTTC CASRRDSDYNEQFF
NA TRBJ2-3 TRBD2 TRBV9 TGTGCCAGCAGCGGCACTAGCGGGAGTGTCACAGATACGCAGTATTTT CASSGTSGSVTDTQYF
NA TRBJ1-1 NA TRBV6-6 TGTGCCAGCAGTTTAACGGAAGGGACTGAAGCTTTCTTT CASSLTEGTEAFF
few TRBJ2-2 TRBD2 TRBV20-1 TGCAGTGCTAGGACTAGCGAGAACACCGGGGAGCTGTTTTTT CSARTSENTGELFF
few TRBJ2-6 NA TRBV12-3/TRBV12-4 TGTGCCAGCAGTTTCTCCCGCTCTGGGGCCAACGTCCTGACTTTC CASSFSRSGANVLTF
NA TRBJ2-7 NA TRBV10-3 TGTGCCATCAGTGACCCAAATCGGGCAAGCTACGAGCAGTACTTC CAISDPNRASYEQYF
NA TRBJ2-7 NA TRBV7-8 TGTGCCAGCAGCTTAGCGCTGGGGGGAGCCTCCTACGAGCAGTACTTC CASSLALGGASYEQYF
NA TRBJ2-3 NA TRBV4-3 TGCGCCAGCAGCCAAGATCACAGGGATACGCAGTATTTT CASSQDHRDTQYF